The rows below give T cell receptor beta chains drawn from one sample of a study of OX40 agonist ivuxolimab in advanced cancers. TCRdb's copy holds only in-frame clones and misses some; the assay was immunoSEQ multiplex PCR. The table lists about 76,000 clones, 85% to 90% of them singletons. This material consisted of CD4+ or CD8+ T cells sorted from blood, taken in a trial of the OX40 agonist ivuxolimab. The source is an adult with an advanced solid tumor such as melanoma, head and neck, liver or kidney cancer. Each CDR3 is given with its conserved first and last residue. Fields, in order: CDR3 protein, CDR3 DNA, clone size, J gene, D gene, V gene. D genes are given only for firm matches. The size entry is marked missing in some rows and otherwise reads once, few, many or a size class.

CDR3: CASSPIPLGVGEQYF
DNA: TGCGCCAGCAGCCCGATCCCTTTGGGGGTGGGTGAGCAGTACTTC
size: NA
J: TRBJ2-7
D: NA
V: TRBV4-1

CDR3: CASSQDLAEGYTF
DNA: TGCGCCAGCAGCCAAGATCTGGCGGAAGGCTACACCTTC
size: NA
J: TRBJ1-2
D: NA
V: TRBV4-1

CDR3: CASSLWQGDNEQFF
DNA: TGCGCCAGCAGCTTGTGGCAGGGGGACAATGAGCAGTTCTTC
size: once
J: TRBJ2-1
D: TRBD1
V: TRBV5-1

CDR3: CASGVGGELFF
DNA: TGTGCCAGCGGGGTTGGCGGGGAGCTGTTTTTT
size: NA
J: TRBJ2-2
D: NA
V: TRBV21-1

CDR3: CASSQGNDRGDFF
DNA: TGCGCCAGCAGCCAAGGGAACGACAGGGGAGATTTCTTT
size: NA
J: TRBJ1-1
D: TRBD1
V: TRBV4-1

CDR3: CASSQGNRGGEKLFF
DNA: TGCGCCAGCAGCCAAGGAAACAGGGGGGGTGAAAAACTGTTTTTT
size: NA
J: TRBJ1-4
D: TRBD1
V: TRBV4-3

CDR3: CASSAAGGNYGYTF
DNA: TGCGCCAGCAGCGCCGCGGGGGGCAACTATGGCTACACCTTC
size: NA
J: TRBJ1-2
D: NA
V: TRBV5-1

CDR3: CASSFYGQAVQETQYF
DNA: TGTGCCAGCAGCTTTTACGGACAAGCAGTACAAGAGACCCAGTACTTC
size: NA
J: TRBJ2-5
D: NA
V: TRBV5-4

CDR3: CAWISPGTNEKLFF
DNA: TGTGCCTGGATTTCCCCGGGGACTAATGAAAAACTGTTTTTT
size: NA
J: TRBJ1-4
D: NA
V: TRBV30

CDR3: CASSSGTGVETQYF
DNA: TGCGCCAGCAGCTCTGGGACGGGGGTGGAGACCCAGTACTTC
size: NA
J: TRBJ2-5
D: NA
V: TRBV5-1

CDR3: CASSIGRGRTGELFF
DNA: TGTGCCAGTAGTATCGGCAGGGGGAGAACCGGGGAGCTGTTTTTT
size: NA
J: TRBJ2-2
D: TRBD1
V: TRBV19

CDR3: CASKQGLPYNEQFF
DNA: TGTGCCAGTAAACAGGGGTTACCCTACAATGAGCAGTTCTTC
size: NA
J: TRBJ2-1
D: TRBD1
V: TRBV19

CDR3: CASSFRSKGQETQYF
DNA: TGTGCCAGCAGCTTTAGGTCCAAGGGGCAAGAGACCCAGTACTTC
size: NA
J: TRBJ2-5
D: NA
V: TRBV11-3

CDR3: CASSLQLNTEAFF
DNA: TGTGCCAGCAGCCTTCAGTTGAACACTGAAGCTTTCTTT
size: NA
J: TRBJ1-1
D: NA
V: TRBV6-4

CDR3: CASSKGRQSSNGYTF
DNA: TGTGCCAGCAGTAAAGGGAGACAGAGTTCGAATGGCTACACCTTC
size: NA
J: TRBJ1-2
D: NA
V: TRBV6-6

CDR3: CASSFTRYEQYF
DNA: TGTGCCAGCAGTTTTACTCGCTACGAGCAGTACTTC
size: NA
J: TRBJ2-7
D: NA
V: TRBV28

CDR3: CSISPGTLNTEAFF
DNA: TGCAGCATCAGCCCGGGTACTTTGAACACTGAAGCTTTCTTT
size: once
J: TRBJ1-1
D: NA
V: TRBV29-1

CDR3: CASSVYSGGGEQFF
DNA: TGTGCCAGCAGCGTTTATTCGGGGGGGGGTGAGCAGTTCTTC
size: NA
J: TRBJ2-1
D: TRBD2
V: TRBV9

CDR3: CASINLAGSYNEQFF
DNA: TGTGCCAGTATTAATTTGGCGGGGTCTTACAATGAGCAGTTCTTC
size: NA
J: TRBJ2-1
D: NA
V: TRBV19

CDR3: CASSSYSRRTYEQYF
DNA: TGTGCCAGCAGCTCGTATAGCAGGAGGACCTACGAGCAGTACTTC
size: NA
J: TRBJ2-7
D: NA
V: TRBV9

CDR3: CASHPGAGTQYF
DNA: TGTGCCAGCCACCCAGGGGCGGGTACGCAGTATTTT
size: NA
J: TRBJ2-3
D: NA
V: TRBV27

CDR3: CASKSEDEQYF
DNA: TGTGCCAGCAAGAGCGAGGACGAGCAGTACTTC
size: few
J: TRBJ2-7
D: NA
V: TRBV6-5

CDR3: CASSLGQGANQPQHF
DNA: TGTGCCAGTAGTCTGGGGCAGGGGGCAAATCAGCCCCAGCATTTT
size: NA
J: TRBJ1-5
D: TRBD1
V: TRBV19

CDR3: CASSLGWVSGAEAFF
DNA: TGTGCCAGCAGCTTAGGATGGGTCTCGGGCGCTGAAGCTTTCTTT
size: NA
J: TRBJ1-1
D: NA
V: TRBV7-9

CDR3: CASSPGGFSNQPQHF
DNA: TGTGCCAGCAGCCCCGGCGGGTTCAGCAATCAGCCCCAGCATTTT
size: NA
J: TRBJ1-5
D: NA
V: TRBV11-2

CDR3: CASSRTGGAGTDTQYF
DNA: TGTGCCAGTAGTAGGACAGGGGGCGCAGGCACAGATACGCAGTATTTT
size: NA
J: TRBJ2-3
D: TRBD1
V: TRBV19

CDR3: CASSTDSYEKLFF
DNA: TGTGCCAGCAGCACCGACAGTTATGAAAAACTGTTTTTT
size: NA
J: TRBJ1-4
D: NA
V: TRBV6-6

CDR3: CASSPLKGTAEQYF
DNA: TGTGCCAGCAGCCCCCTAAAGGGGACGGCCGAGCAGTACTTC
size: NA
J: TRBJ2-7
D: NA
V: TRBV14

CDR3: CASSHGGLEAWQTQYF
DNA: TGTGCCAGCAGCCACGGGGGGTTAGAGGCGTGGCAGACCCAGTACTTC
size: few
J: TRBJ2-5
D: TRBD2
V: TRBV7-2

CDR3: CASSLDRPTNEKLFF
DNA: TGTGCCAGCAGCTTAGACCGCCCAACTAATGAAAAACTGTTTTTT
size: once
J: TRBJ1-4
D: NA
V: TRBV7-9

CDR3: CASSDSGQGGSIPYEQYF
DNA: TGTGCCAGCAGTGACTCGGGACAAGGAGGCTCTATCCCCTACGAGCAGTACTTC
size: NA
J: TRBJ2-7
D: NA
V: TRBV6-4

CDR3: CASSLIEGRSYNEQFF
DNA: TGTGCCAGCAGCTTAATAGAGGGACGCTCCTACAATGAGCAGTTCTTC
size: NA
J: TRBJ2-1
D: NA
V: TRBV7-3

CDR3: CASSYQGGDNYGYTF
DNA: TGTGCCAGCAGTTACCAAGGAGGGGATAACTATGGCTACACCTTC
size: NA
J: TRBJ1-2
D: NA
V: TRBV6-6

CDR3: CASSLVGMTEAFF
DNA: TGTGCCAGCAGCTTAGTGGGGATGACTGAAGCTTTCTTT
size: NA
J: TRBJ1-1
D: NA
V: TRBV11-2

CDR3: CASSLRFDNYGYTF
DNA: TGTGCCAGCAGCTTAAGGTTCGATAACTATGGCTACACCTTC
size: NA
J: TRBJ1-2
D: NA
V: TRBV7-2

CDR3: CAWRPAPGKETQYF
DNA: TGTGCCTGGCGTCCCGCCCCCGGGAAAGAGACCCAGTACTTC
size: NA
J: TRBJ2-5
D: NA
V: TRBV30

CDR3: CASSRGQSRQPQHF
DNA: TGTGCCAGCAGTAGGGGACAGAGTCGTCAGCCCCAGCATTTT
size: once
J: TRBJ1-5
D: TRBD1
V: TRBV6-6

CDR3: CASSVATGGSPLHF
DNA: TGTGCCAGCAGCGTAGCAACAGGGGGATCACCCCTCCACTTT
size: NA
J: TRBJ1-6
D: TRBD1
V: TRBV9

CDR3: CASSQENPWEDRYEQYF
DNA: TGTGCCAGCAGCCAAGAAAATCCGTGGGAGGACCGCTACGAGCAGTACTTC
size: NA
J: TRBJ2-7
D: NA
V: TRBV4-2

CDR3: CAWSFQSNYGYTF
DNA: TGTGCCTGGAGTTTTCAATCTAACTATGGCTACACCTTC
size: NA
J: TRBJ1-2
D: NA
V: TRBV30

CDR3: CASSPLVLAGNTDTQYF
DNA: TGCGCCAGCAGCCCCTTGGTCCTAGCGGGGAACACAGATACGCAGTATTTT
size: NA
J: TRBJ2-3
D: TRBD2
V: TRBV4-1

CDR3: CASSTLVKNIQYF
DNA: TGTGCCAGCAGCACATTGGTCAAAAACATTCAGTACTTC
size: NA
J: TRBJ2-4
D: NA
V: TRBV25-1

CDR3: CASSIGTGSSGANVLTF
DNA: TGTGCCAGTAGTATCGGGACAGGGAGCTCTGGGGCCAACGTCCTGACTTTC
size: NA
J: TRBJ2-6
D: TRBD1
V: TRBV19

CDR3: CASSLPGTGKQTQYF
DNA: TGTGCCAGCAGCTTACCCGGGACGGGGAAACAGACCCAGTACTTC
size: NA
J: TRBJ2-5
D: NA
V: TRBV13

CDR3: CASRTGAEETQYF
DNA: TGTGCCAGCAGGACGGGGGCCGAGGAGACCCAGTACTTC
size: NA
J: TRBJ2-5
D: NA
V: TRBV6-5

CDR3: CASSSSAGGPSDTQYF
DNA: TGTGCCAGCAGCTCCTCAGCGGGAGGCCCCAGCGATACGCAGTATTTT
size: NA
J: TRBJ2-3
D: TRBD2
V: TRBV11-2

CDR3: CAWSTGRAFF
DNA: TGTGCCTGGAGTACGGGTCGCGCTTTCTTT
size: NA
J: TRBJ1-1
D: NA
V: TRBV30

CDR3: CASSYGQYTEAFF
DNA: TGTGCCAGCAGTTACGGACAGTACACTGAAGCTTTCTTT
size: NA
J: TRBJ1-1
D: NA
V: TRBV6-6

CDR3: CASSPDRAGNTIYF
DNA: TGTGCCAGCAGCCCGGACAGGGCTGGAAACACCATATATTTT
size: NA
J: TRBJ1-3
D: TRBD1
V: TRBV11-3

CDR3: CASSYDRVNGGYTF
DNA: TGTGCCAGCAGTTATGACAGGGTTAACGGTGGCTACACCTTC
size: NA
J: TRBJ1-2
D: TRBD1
V: TRBV5-8

CDR3: CASSLHQEKLFF
DNA: TGTGCCAGCTCACTTCACCAGGAAAAACTGTTTTTT
size: NA
J: TRBJ1-4
D: NA
V: TRBV18

CDR3: CASSSTDSQIYGYTF
DNA: TGTGCCAGCAGTTCTACGGACAGCCAGATCTATGGCTACACCTTC
size: NA
J: TRBJ1-2
D: NA
V: TRBV27

CDR3: CASSYSWQGDTEAFF
DNA: TGTGCCAGCAGTTACTCTTGGCAGGGAGACACTGAAGCTTTCTTT
size: NA
J: TRBJ1-1
D: NA
V: TRBV6-5